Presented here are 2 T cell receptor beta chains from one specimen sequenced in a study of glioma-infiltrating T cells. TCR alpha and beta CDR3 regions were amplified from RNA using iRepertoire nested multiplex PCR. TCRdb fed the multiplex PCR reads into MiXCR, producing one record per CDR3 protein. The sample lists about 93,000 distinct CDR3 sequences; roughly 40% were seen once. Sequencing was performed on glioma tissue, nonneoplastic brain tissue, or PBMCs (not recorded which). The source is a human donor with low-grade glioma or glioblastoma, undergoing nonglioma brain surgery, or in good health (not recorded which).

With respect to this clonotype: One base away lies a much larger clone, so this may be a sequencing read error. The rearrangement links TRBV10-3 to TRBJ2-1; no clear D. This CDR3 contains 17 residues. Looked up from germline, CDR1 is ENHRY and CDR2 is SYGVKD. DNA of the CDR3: TGTGCCATCAGTAAGTCGAGTTCTAGGCAGAGAGACAATGAGCAGTTCTTC. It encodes CAISKSSSRQRDNEQFF.

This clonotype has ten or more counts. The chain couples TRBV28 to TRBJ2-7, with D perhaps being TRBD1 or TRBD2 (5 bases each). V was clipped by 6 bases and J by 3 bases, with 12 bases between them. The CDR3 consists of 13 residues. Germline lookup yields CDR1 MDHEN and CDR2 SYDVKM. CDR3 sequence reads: CASRAGSSYEQYF. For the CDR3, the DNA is TGTGCCAGCAGGGCAGGGAGCAGCTACGAGCAGTACTTC.